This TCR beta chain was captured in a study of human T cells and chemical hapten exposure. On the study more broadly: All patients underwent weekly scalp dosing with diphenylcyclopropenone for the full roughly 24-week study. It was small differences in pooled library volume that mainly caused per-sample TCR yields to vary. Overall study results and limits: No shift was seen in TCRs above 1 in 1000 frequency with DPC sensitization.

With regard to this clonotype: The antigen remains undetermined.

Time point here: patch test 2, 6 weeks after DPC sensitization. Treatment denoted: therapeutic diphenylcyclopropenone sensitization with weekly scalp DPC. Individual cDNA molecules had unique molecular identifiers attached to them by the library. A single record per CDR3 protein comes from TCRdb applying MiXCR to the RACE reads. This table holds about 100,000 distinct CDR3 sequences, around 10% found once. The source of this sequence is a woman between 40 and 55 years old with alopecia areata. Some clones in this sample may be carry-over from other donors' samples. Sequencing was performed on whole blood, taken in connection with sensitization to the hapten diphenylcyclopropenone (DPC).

The CDR3 sequence: CASSLAQVPSGGSTDTQYF. In nucleotides, the CDR3 is TGTGCCAGCAGCTTAGCTCAGGTCCCCAGCGGGGGGAGCACAGATACGCAGTATTTT. This sequence joins TRBV7-8 and TRBJ2-3; the match to TRBD2 covers 9 bases. Germline-derived CDR1 and CDR2 are SGHVS and FQNEAQ. V was clipped by 0 bases and J by 0 bases; unmatched bases: 10. The CDR3 runs 19 residues.